The text below deals with one T cell receptor (beta chain). The record originates from a study of CD8+ T cells in alopecia areata. About the study: Affected scalp percentage gauged treated patients' severity.

Indicated treatment: oral pan-JAK inhibitor, 5-10 mg twice daily. RNA was isolated and reverse transcribed to cDNA, the sequencing template. Assay: immunoSEQ multiplex PCR; the TCRdb copy retains only in-frame clones and omits some. This table has about 200,000 clones, around 60% appearing once. Per the germline V gene, CDR1 is GTSNPN and CDR2 is SVGIG (reference sequence). The CDR3 is 13 residues long. Trimming took 1 base from V and 0 from J, leaving 4 bases between them. This sequence joins TRBV30 and TRBJ1-5; D is unresolved. This sample comprised CD4+ T cells sorted from blood, obtained at week 4, from a patient treated with tofacitinib. The TCR originated in a human donor with alopecia areata. This CDR3 reads CAWSENSNQPQHF. The CDR3 DNA sequence: TGTGCCTGGAGTGAGAATAGCAATCAGCCCCAGCATTTT.